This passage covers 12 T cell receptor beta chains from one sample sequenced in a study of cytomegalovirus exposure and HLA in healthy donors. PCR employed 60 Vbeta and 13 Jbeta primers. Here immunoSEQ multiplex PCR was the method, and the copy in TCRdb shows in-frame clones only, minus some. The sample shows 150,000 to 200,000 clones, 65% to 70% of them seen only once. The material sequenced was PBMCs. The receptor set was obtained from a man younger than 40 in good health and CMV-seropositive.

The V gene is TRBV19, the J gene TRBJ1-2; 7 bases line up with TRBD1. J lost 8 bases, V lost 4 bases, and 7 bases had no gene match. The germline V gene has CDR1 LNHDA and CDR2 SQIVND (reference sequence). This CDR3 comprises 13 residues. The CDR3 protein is CASSNRDSNGYTF. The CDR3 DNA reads TGTGCCAGTAGTAACCGGGACAGTAACGGCTACACCTTC.

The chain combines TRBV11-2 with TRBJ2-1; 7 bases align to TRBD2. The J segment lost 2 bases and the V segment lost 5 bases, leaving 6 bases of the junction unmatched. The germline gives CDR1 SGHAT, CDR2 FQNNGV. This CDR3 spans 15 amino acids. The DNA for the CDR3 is TGTGCCAGCAGCCGGGGCGGGGGACCCTACAATGAGCAGTTCTTC. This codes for CASSRGGGPYNEQFF.

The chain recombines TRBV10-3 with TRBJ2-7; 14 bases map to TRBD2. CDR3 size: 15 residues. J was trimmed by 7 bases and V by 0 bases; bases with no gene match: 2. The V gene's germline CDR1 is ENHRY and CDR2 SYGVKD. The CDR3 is CAISESTSGRVEQYF. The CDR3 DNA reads TGTGCCATCAGTGAGTCGACTAGCGGGAGGGTTGAGCAGTACTTC.

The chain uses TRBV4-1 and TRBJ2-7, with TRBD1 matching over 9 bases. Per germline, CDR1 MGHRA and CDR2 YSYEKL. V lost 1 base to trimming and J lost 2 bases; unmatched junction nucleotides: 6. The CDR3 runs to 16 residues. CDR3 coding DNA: TGCGCCAGCAGCCAAGTTTTCGGACAGGGGACCTACGAGCAGTACTTC. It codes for CASSQVFGQGTYEQYF.

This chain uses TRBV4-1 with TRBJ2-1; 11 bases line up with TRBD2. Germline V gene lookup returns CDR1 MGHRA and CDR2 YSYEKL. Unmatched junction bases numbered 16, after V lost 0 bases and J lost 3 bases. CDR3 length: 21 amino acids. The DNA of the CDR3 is TGCGCCAGCAGCCAAGATATCTTTGCTAGCGGGGGGTACCTAAGCTACAATGAGCAGTTCTTC. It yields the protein CASSQDIFASGGYLSYNEQFF.

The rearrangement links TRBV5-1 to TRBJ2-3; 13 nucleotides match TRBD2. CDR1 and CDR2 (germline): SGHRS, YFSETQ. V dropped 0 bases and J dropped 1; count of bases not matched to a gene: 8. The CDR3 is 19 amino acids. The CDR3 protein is CASSLVGLAGVWGTDTQYF. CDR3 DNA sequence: TGCGCCAGCAGCTTGGTTGGACTAGCGGGAGTATGGGGCACAGATACGCAGTATTTT.

CDR3 sequence: CASSFGGGMSSYNEQFF. The DNA of the CDR3 is TGCGCCAGCAGCTTTGGAGGCGGGATGAGCTCCTACAATGAGCAGTTCTTC. This chain joins TRBV5-1 and TRBJ2-1, with a possible D match to TRBD2 (6 bases). The CDR3 has 17 residues. V was trimmed by 2 bases and J by 0 bases, leaving 15 bases between them. In germline, CDR1 is SGHRS, CDR2 YFSETQ.

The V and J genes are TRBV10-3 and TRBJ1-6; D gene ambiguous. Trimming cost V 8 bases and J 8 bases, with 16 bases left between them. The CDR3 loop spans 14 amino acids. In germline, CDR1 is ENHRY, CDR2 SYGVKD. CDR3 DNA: TGTGCCATCCAGACCGCGGCGGGAGATTCACCCCTCCACTTT. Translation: CAIQTAAGDSPLHF.

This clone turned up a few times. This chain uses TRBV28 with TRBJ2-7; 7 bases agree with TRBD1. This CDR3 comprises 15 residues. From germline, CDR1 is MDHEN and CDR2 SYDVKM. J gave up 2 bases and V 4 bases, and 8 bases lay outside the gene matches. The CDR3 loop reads CASSSYRGRTYEQYF. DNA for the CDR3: TGTGCCAGCAGTTCTTACAGGGGACGGACCTACGAGCAGTACTTC.

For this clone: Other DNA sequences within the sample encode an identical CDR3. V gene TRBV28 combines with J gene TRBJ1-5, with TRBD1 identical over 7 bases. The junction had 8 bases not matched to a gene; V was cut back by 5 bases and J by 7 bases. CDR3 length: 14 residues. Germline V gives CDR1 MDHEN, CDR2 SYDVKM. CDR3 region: CASSLGTDNQPQHF. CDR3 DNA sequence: TGTGCCAGCAGTCTCGGGACAGATAACCAGCCCCAGCATTTT.

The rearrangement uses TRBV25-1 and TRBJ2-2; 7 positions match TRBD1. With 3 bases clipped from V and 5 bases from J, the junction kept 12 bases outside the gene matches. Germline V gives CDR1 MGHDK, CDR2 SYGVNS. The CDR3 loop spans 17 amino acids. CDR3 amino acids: CASSDLDRASRTGELFF. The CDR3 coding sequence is TGTGCCAGCAGTGATCTCGACAGGGCTAGCCGAACCGGGGAGCTGTTTTTT.

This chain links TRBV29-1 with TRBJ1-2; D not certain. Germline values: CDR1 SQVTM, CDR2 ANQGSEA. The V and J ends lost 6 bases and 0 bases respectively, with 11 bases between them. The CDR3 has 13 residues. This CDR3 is CSVSLNPNYGYTF. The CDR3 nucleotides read TGCAGCGTGAGCCTTAATCCTAACTATGGCTACACCTTC.